The 14 T cell receptor beta chains below come from one sample, sequenced in a study of T cell repertoires in ileal Crohn's disease. Profiling relied on immunoSEQ multiplex PCR, and the TCRdb table lists in-frame clones only, not all of them. Of about 15,000 clones listed, just over 70% are singletons. Sequencing input: ileal tissue. The receptors were gathered from an adult with Crohn's disease.

The chain employs TRBV10-2 and TRBJ2-7; TRBD2 matches 11 bases. V lost 5 bases to trimming and J lost 1 base; unmatched junction nucleotides: 4. CDR3 size: 15 residues. The germline gives CDR1 WSHSY, CDR2 SAAADI. The CDR3 sequence: CASSPSGGPSYEQYF. CDR3 sequence (DNA): TGCGCCAGCAGTCCTAGCGGGGGGCCATCCTACGAGCAGTACTTC.

The gene calls are TRBV6-4 and TRBJ2-3, with TRBD2 matching 8 bases. There are 14 residues in the CDR3. Germline loops: CDR1 MRHNA, CDR2 SNTAGT. V was clipped by 4 bases and J by 5 bases; unmatched bases: 5. The chain's CDR3 is CASSVRGGEDTQYF. As DNA, the CDR3 is TGTGCCAGCAGTGTCCGGGGGGGCGAAGATACGCAGTATTTT.

This clone showed up just a few times. V is TRBV5-4 and J is TRBJ2-5, with 9 bases matching TRBD1. Per the germline V gene, CDR1 is SGHNT and CDR2 is YYREEE (reference sequence). The CDR3 sequence is 15 residues long. V dropped 4 bases and J dropped 3; count of bases not matched to a gene: 7. Here the CDR3 reads CASSGGGQGKETQYF. CDR3 coding DNA: TGTGCCAGCAGCGGGGGGGGACAGGGAAAAGAGACCCAGTACTTC.

The chain couples TRBV27 to TRBJ2-5, with TRBD1 as a possible D gene (5 bases). Gene TRBJ2-7 matches the end of the DNA better, so the J call may be wrong. The CDR3 is 15 residues long. From germline, CDR1 is MNHEY and CDR2 SMNVEV (reference sequence). The CDR3 protein is CASSPHSFKGVEQYF. The DNA for the CDR3 is TGTGCCAGCAGTCCCCATTCGTTCAAAGGGGTCGAGCAGTACTTC.

This clone was recorded only once. V is TRBV29-1 and J is TRBJ2-5; D gene uncertain. TRBJ2-7 explains the end of the DNA better; the J call may be wrong. Germline V gene lookup returns CDR1 SQVTM and CDR2 ANQGSEA. This CDR3 has 11 residues. CDR3 protein: CSVERNYEQYF. The CDR3 DNA reads TGCAGCGTTGAACGAAACTACGAGCAGTACTTC.

The chain carries TRBV6-4 and TRBJ2-3, with 8 bases identical to TRBD2. The germline V gene has CDR1 MRHNA and CDR2 SNTAGT. The CDR3 is made up of 16 amino acids. With V trimmed by 0 bases and J by 4 bases, 6 bases remained unmatched. The CDR3 DNA reads as TGTGCCAGCAGTGACTCGATCGATAGCGGGGCAGATACGCAGTATTTT. It codes for CASSDSIDSGADTQYF.

The chain couples TRBV19 to TRBJ1-2; perhaps TRBD1 as D (6 bases). Germline CDR1 is LNHDA and CDR2 is SQIVND (reference sequence). The ends were cut back, 5 bases at V and 2 bases at J, with 12 bases in the middle. The CDR3 sequence is 14 residues long. The CDR3 sequence: CASSGLTGNYGYTF. The CDR3, as DNA: TGTGCCAGTAGTGGGCTGACAGGAAACTATGGCTACACCTTC. Using reference TRBV19 and TRBJ1-2 for the parts outside the CDR3, the full variable domain is DGGITQSPKYLFRKEGQNVTLSCEQNLNHDAMYWYRQDPGQGLRLIYYSQIVNDFQKGDIAEGYSVSREKKESFPLTVTSAQKNPTAFYLCASSGLTGNYGYTFGSGTRLTVV.

This chain connects TRBV5-4 to TRBJ2-1; 7 nucleotides line up with TRBD1. The V segment lost 0 bases and the J segment 16 bases; nucleotides outside the gene matches: 4. Germline lookup yields CDR1 SGHNT and CDR2 YYREEE (reference sequence). This CDR3 has 11 amino acids. Written as DNA, the CDR3 is TGTGCCAGCAGCTTGGGGGACAGACCCTTCTTC. This translates into CASSLGDRPFF.

V and J are TRBV5-4 and TRBJ2-5, with D tentatively TRBD1 (6 bases). The V end lost 1 base, the J end lost 4 bases, and 11 bases lay between the germline ends. The CDR3 covers 14 residues. CDR1 and CDR2 from the germline V gene are SGHNT and YYREEE (reference sequence). CDR3 nucleotides: TGTGCCAGCAGCTTGTCAGGCAGGGGAGAGACCCAGTACTTC. Its translation is CASSLSGRGETQYF. The variable domain in full, with the rest retrieved from reference TRBV5-4 and TRBJ2-5, is ETGVTQSPTHLIKTRGQQVTLRCSSQSGHNTVSWYQQALGQGPQFIFQYYREEENGRGNFPPRFSGLQFPNYSSELNVNALELDDSALYLCASSLSGRGETQYFGPGTRLLVL.

The V gene is TRBV6-6, the J gene TRBJ2-7; 9 bases fit TRBD2. This CDR3 region has 16 residues. Germline V gene data show CDR1 as MNHNY and CDR2 as SVGAGI (reference sequence). The trim removed 0 bases at V and 3 bases at J, leaving 6 bases unmatched. CDR3 nucleotide sequence: TGTGCCAGCAGTTACTCGGAGACTAGCGGATTCTACGAGCAGTACTTC. Translation gives CASSYSETSGFYEQYF.

The rearrangement uses TRBV27 and TRBJ1-1, with 7 bases lining up with TRBD1. Trimming took 5 bases from V and 6 from J; bases not matched to a gene: 3. The CDR3 length is 12 residues. CDR1 and CDR2 (germline): MNHEY, SMNVEV (reference sequence). CDR3 DNA: TGTGCCAGCAGTATCACAGGGGCTGAAGCTTTCTTT. Protein product: CASSITGAEAFF.

This clone was observed a few times. The V and J genes are TRBV27 and TRBJ1-4, with 7 positions matching TRBD1. Germline CDR1 reads MNHEY; CDR2 reads SMNVEV (reference sequence). Trimming took 2 bases from V and 8 from J; bases not matched to a gene: 5. The CDR3 length is 14 residues. The chain's CDR3 is CASSLRGRFEKLFF. In nucleotides, the CDR3 is TGTGCCAGCAGTTTAAGGGGGCGCTTCGAAAAACTGTTTTTT.

This chain connects TRBV6-5 to TRBJ1-2; 7 bases align to TRBD1. The J segment lost 4 bases and the V segment lost 1 base, leaving 6 bases of the junction unmatched. CDR3 length equals 15 residues. Per the germline V gene, CDR1 is MNHEY and CDR2 is SVGAGI. CDR3 in DNA: TGTGCCAGCAGTTACTTTACAGGGGTTATCTATGGCTACACCTTC. Translating it yields CASSYFTGVIYGYTF.

The V call is TRBV5-4, the J call TRBJ2-7; TRBD2 agrees at 15 bases. The CDR3 spans 16 residues. The germline V gene encodes CDR1 SGHNT and CDR2 YYREEE (reference sequence). V was pared by 4 bases and J by 7 bases, with 9 bases of the junction left unmatched. The CDR3 DNA reads TGTGCCAGCAGCACCGGACTAGCGGGGGGGAGGGTGGAGCAGTACTTC. Translated, it gives CASSTGLAGGRVEQYF.